The rows below give T cell receptor beta chains drawn from one sample of a study of T cells after yellow fever vaccination. TCRdb re-called the 5' RACE reads with MiXCR, one entry per CDR3 protein. This table has around 550,000 distinct CDR3 sequences, approximately 21% appearing once. Sequenced here: PBMCs, sampled 15 days after the yellow fever booster vaccination. The origin of the receptors is a man aged 30-40 years who received the YFV17D yellow fever vaccine. The CDR3 runs from the conserved cysteine through the conserved F or W. The D gene is left open where the match is weak. Size is stated for part of the rows, as once, few or many counts, or as a class when the clone is expanded.

TRBD2	TRBV10-3	TRBJ2-7	-	TGTGCCATCAGTGAACTTAGCGGGAGATTTCAGTACTTC	CAISELSGRFQYF
-	TRBV20-1	TRBJ2-1	few	TGCAGTGCTAGAGCAGGGGAAGGCTCCTACAATGAGCAGTTCTTC	CSARAGEGSYNEQFF
-	TRBV7-8	TRBJ2-1	-	TGTGCCAGCAGCTTAGTACGCGGCGAGCAGTTCTTC	CASSLVRGEQFF
TRBD2	TRBV29-1	TRBJ2-1	-	TGCAGCTTAACTAGCGGGAGCGATGAGCAGTTCTTC	CSLTSGSDEQFF
TRBD2	TRBV12-3/TRBV12-4	TRBJ2-7	few	TGTGCCAGCACCTCGGCAACTAGCGGGAGGGCAACCTACGAGCAGTACTTC	CASTSATSGRATYEQYF
-	TRBV6-1	TRBJ1-5	-	TGTGCCAGCACCCCAACCGGGCCGGCCTTTTGGCCCCAGCATTTT	CASTPTGPAFWPQHF
TRBD1	TRBV7-6	TRBJ2-1	-	TGTGCCAGCAGCTCCGGGACAGACAATGAGCAGTTCTTC	CASSSGTDNEQFF
-	TRBV10-3	TRBJ2-7	-	TGTGCCATCAGTGATCCGCGCTCCCACGAGCAGTACTTC	CAISDPRSHEQYF
TRBD1	TRBV9	TRBJ2-3	-	TGTGCCAGCAGCGTAGGTTTGGGACAGGAGTTTGATACGCAGTATTTT	CASSVGLGQEFDTQYF
-	TRBV6-4	TRBJ2-3	-	TGTGCCAGCAGCATCCGGAGTTCTAGCACAGATACGCAGTATTTT	CASSIRSSSTDTQYF
-	TRBV6-6	TRBJ2-3	-	TGTGCCAGCAGTTATCGCCCGGATACGCAGTATTTT	CASSYRPDTQYF
TRBD1	TRBV12-3/TRBV12-4	TRBJ1-1	-	TGTGCCAGCAGTTTAGCTGACAGGGGGTCGTTAGTTGAAGCTTTCTTT	CASSLADRGSLVEAFF
-	TRBV7-8	TRBJ2-3	many	TGTGCCAGCAGCTTCTTCACATTAAGAGGAGGGGGAGATACGCAGTATTTT	CASSFFTLRGGGDTQYF
-	TRBV7-9	TRBJ2-7	few	TGTGCCAGCAGCCACGATCAGACTAGTTGGTACGAGCAGTACTTC	CASSHDQTSWYEQYF
-	TRBV20-1	TRBJ2-5	few	TGCAGTGCTAGAGATACGGGGGTCGAGACCCAGTACTTC	CSARDTGVETQYF
TRBD2	TRBV7-9	TRBJ2-1	few	TGTGCCAGCAGCTTACGGACTAGCGGGGGCTACAATGAGCAGTTCTTC	CASSLRTSGGYNEQFF
-	TRBV29-1	TRBJ2-3	many	TGCAGCGTTGAAGGAGGGTCTGCAGATACGCAGTATTTT	CSVEGGSADTQYF